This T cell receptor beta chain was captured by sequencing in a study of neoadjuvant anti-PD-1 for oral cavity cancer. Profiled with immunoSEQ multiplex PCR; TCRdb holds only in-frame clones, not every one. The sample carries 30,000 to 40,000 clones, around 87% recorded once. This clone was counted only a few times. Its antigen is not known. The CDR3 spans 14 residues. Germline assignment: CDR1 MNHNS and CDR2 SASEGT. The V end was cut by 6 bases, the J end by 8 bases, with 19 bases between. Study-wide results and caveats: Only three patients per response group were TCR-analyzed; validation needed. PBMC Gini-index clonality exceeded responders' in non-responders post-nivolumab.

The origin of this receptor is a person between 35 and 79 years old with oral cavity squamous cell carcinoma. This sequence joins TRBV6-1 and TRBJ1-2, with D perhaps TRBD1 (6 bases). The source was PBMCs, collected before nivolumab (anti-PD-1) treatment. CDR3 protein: CASRPQGNYEGYTF. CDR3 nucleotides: TGTGCCAGCAGGCCCCAGGGGAACTATGAAGGCTACACCTTC.